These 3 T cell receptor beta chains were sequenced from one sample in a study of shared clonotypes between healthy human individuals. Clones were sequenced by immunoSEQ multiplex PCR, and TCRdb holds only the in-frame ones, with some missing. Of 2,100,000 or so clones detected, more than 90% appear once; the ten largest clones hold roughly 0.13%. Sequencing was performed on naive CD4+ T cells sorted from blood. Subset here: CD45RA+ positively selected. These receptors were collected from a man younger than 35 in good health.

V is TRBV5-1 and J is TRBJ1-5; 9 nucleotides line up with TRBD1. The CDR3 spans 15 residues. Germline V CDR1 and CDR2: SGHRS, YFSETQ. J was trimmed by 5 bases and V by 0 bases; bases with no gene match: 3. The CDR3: CASSLGTGVDQPQHF. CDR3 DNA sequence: TGCGCCAGCAGCTTGGGGACAGGGGTTGATCAGCCCCAGCATTTT.

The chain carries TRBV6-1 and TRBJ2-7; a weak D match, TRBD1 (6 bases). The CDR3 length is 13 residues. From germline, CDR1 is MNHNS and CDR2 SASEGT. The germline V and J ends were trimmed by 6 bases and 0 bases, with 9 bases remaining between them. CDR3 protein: CASSWDNSYEQYF. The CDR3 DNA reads TGTGCCAGCAGCTGGGACAACTCCTACGAGCAGTACTTC.

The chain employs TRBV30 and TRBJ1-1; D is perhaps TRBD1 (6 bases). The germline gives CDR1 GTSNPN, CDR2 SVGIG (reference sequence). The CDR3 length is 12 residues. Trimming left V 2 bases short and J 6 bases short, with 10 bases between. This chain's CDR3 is CAWSFKGAEAFF. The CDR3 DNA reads TGTGCCTGGAGTTTTAAGGGGGCTGAAGCTTTCTTT.